The 20 T cell receptor beta chains below were found in one sample sequenced in a study of T cells expressing NK-cell markers. From the 5' RACE reads, TCRdb lists one entry per CDR3 protein and no DNA. Its table records roughly 380,000 distinct CDR3 sequences. Sequenced input: blood T cells: a sorted CD56 or NKG2C T cell subset, CD4+ or CD8+ T cells, or bulk PBMC T cells (not recorded which). Receptor source: a man aged 18 to 69 in good health.

J is TRBJ2-3 and V is TRBV7-3; TCRdb designates TRBD2, a call that cannot be tested without DNA. There are 16 residues in the CDR3. Germline V CDR1 and CDR2: SGHTA, FQGTGA. The CDR3 protein is CASSFTGLAGGDTQYF.

V gene TRBV29-1 combines with J gene TRBJ1-2; absent DNA, TCRdb's TRBD1 call cannot be checked. In germline, CDR1 is SQVTM, CDR2 ANQGSEA. This CDR3 has 12 amino acids. The CDR3 is CSAGSIAYGYTF.

The chain recombines TRBV27 with TRBJ1-2. The CDR3 is 13 residues long. Germline V CDR1 and CDR2: MNHEY, SMNVEV (reference sequence). This CDR3 is CASTEDQSRGYTF.

The rearrangement uses TRBV7-2 and TRBJ2-5; absent DNA, TCRdb's TRBD1 call cannot be checked. The CDR3 sequence is 15 residues long. Germline CDR1 and CDR2: SGHTA and FQGNSA. Here the CDR3 reads CASSTSGGAQETQYF.

The chain links TRBV15 to TRBJ2-7; TCRdb calls TRBD1, which cannot be checked without DNA. This CDR3 region has 14 residues. The germline V gene encodes CDR1 LNHNV and CDR2 YYDKDF (reference sequence). This CDR3 reads CATSRKSDSDEQYF. Full variable domain (remainder filled in from reference TRBV15 and TRBJ2-7): DAMVIQNPRYQVTQFGKPVTLSCSQTLNHNVMYWYQQKSSQAPKLLFHYYDKDFNNEADTPDNFQSRRPNTSFCFLDIRSPGLGDTAMYLCATSRKSDSDEQYFGPGTRLTVT.

CDR3 sequence: CASSGTRNTGELFF. The chain has TRBV5-1 and TRBJ2-2; without DNA, the TCRdb call of TRBD2 cannot be checked. The V gene's germline CDR1 is SGHRS and CDR2 YFSETQ. The length of the CDR3 is 14 residues.

CDR3 sequence reads: CASSAQLAGVRNEQFF. This chain joins TRBV11-2 and TRBJ2-1; TCRdb outputs TRBD2, but without DNA this stays unchecked. The V gene's germline CDR1 is SGHAT and CDR2 FQNNGV. CDR3 length: 16 residues.

The V call is TRBV7-6, the J call TRBJ2-1. This CDR3 region has 16 residues. Germline V gene data show CDR1 as SGHVS and CDR2 as FNYEAQ. The CDR3 region is CASSLGLDSSYNEQFF.

CDR3 sequence reads: CASSRQGIQPQHF. The J gene is TRBJ1-5, the V gene TRBV6-6; TCRdb picks TRBD1, but there is no DNA to check that call. CDR1 is MNHNY, CDR2 SVGAGI, per germline (reference sequence). This CDR3 region has 13 residues.

The rearrangement links TRBV18 to TRBJ2-1; TCRdb lists TRBD1, though no DNA is available to test this call. Germline lookup yields CDR1 KGHSH and CDR2 LQKENI. CDR3 length equals 14 residues. The CDR3 sequence: CASSPLQGSDEQFF. Together with reference TRBV18 and TRBJ2-1, the CDR3 gives the full variable domain: NAGVMQNPRHLVRRRGQEARLRCSPMKGHSHVYWYRQLPEEGLKFMVYLQKENIIDESGMPKERFSAEFPKEGPSILRIQQVVRGDSAAYFCASSPLQGSDEQFFGPGTRLTVL.

The chain is built from TRBV7-9 and TRBJ2-7; absent DNA, TCRdb's TRBD1 call cannot be checked. The CDR3 loop spans 14 amino acids. Germline values: CDR1 SEHNR, CDR2 FQNEAQ (reference sequence). The CDR3 spells CASSYDRGNHEQYF. The full variable domain, with the rest looked up from reference TRBV7-9 and TRBJ2-7, is DTGVSQNPRHKITKRGQNVTFRCDPISEHNRLYWYRQTLGQGPEFLTYFQNEAQLEKSRLLSDRFSAERPKGSFSTLEIQRTEQGDSAMYLCASSYDRGNHEQYFGPGTRLTVT.

This rearrangement joins TRBV12-3 or TRBV12-4 to TRBJ2-3; the D gene TCRdb calls, TRBD2, cannot be checked with no DNA. The CDR3 loop spans 15 amino acids. Here the CDR3 reads CASRETREASDTQYF.

The chain couples TRBV5-6 to TRBJ1-5; TCRdb designates TRBD1, a call that cannot be tested without DNA. CDR1 is SGHDT and CDR2 is YYEEEE in the germline V gene. This CDR3 has 13 amino acids. The chain's CDR3 is CASSLEGGQPQHF.

The chain couples TRBV7-9 to TRBJ1-4; TCRdb's D call, TRBD1, is unchecked because there is no DNA. Germline V gene sequence: CDR1 SEHNR, CDR2 FQNEAQ (reference sequence). The CDR3 contains 15 residues. This CDR3 is CASSLRSQGDEKLFF.

V gene TRBV2 combines with J gene TRBJ1-5; TCRdb's D call of TRBD1 is untestable without DNA. The length of the CDR3 is 15 residues. Looked up from germline, CDR1 is SNHLY and CDR2 is FYNNEI. CDR3 sequence reads: CASSGQGYSNQPQHF.

This chain uses TRBV29-1 with TRBJ2-7; the TRBD1 assignment by TCRdb is unverifiable without DNA. Germline CDR1 reads SQVTM; CDR2 reads ANQGSEA. The CDR3 has 15 amino acids. This CDR3 is CSVEVPNPRGDEQYF.

The V and J genes are TRBV6-1 and TRBJ2-1; TCRdb selects TRBD1, and the lack of DNA leaves this call unchecked. CDR1 and CDR2 from the germline V gene are MNHNS and SASEGT. The CDR3 sequence is 17 residues long. The CDR3 sequence: CASSRATGQGNDNEQFF.

This chain connects TRBV18 to TRBJ2-3; TCRdb outputs TRBD1, but without DNA this stays unchecked. CDR1 KGHSH and CDR2 LQKENI come from the germline V gene. The CDR3 is 12 amino acids. The CDR3 region is CASLPTGDTQYF.

This chain connects TRBV19 to TRBJ1-2. This CDR3 comprises 14 residues. Germline values: CDR1 LNHDA, CDR2 SQIVND (reference sequence). The CDR3 here is CASSIIRLDYGYTF. Combining the CDR3 with reference TRBV19 and TRBJ1-2 gives the whole variable domain DGGITQSPKYLFRKEGQNVTLSCEQNLNHDAMYWYRQDPGQGLRLIYYSQIVNDFQKGDIAEGYSVSREKKESFPLTVTSAQKNPTAFYLCASSIIRLDYGYTFGSGTRLTVV.

This CDR3 reads CASRIGPSQDTQYF. V is TRBV5-1 and J is TRBJ2-5. CDR1 and CDR2 (germline): SGHRS, YFSETQ. CDR3 size: 14 residues.